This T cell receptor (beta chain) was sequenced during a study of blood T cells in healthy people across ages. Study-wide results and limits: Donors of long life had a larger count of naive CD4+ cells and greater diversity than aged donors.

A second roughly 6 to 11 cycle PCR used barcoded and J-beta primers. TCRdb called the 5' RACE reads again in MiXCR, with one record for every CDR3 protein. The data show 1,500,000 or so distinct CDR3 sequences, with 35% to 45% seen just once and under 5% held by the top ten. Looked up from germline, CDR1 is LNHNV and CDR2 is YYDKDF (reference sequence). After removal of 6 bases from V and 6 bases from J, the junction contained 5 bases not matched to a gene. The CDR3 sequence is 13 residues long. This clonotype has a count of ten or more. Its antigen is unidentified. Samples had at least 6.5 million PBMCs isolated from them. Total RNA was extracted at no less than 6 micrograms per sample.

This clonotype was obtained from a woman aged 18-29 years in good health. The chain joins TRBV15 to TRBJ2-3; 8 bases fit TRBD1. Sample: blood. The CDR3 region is CATSGQGTDTQYF. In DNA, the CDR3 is TGTGCCACCAGTGGACAGGGAACGGATACGCAGTATTTT.